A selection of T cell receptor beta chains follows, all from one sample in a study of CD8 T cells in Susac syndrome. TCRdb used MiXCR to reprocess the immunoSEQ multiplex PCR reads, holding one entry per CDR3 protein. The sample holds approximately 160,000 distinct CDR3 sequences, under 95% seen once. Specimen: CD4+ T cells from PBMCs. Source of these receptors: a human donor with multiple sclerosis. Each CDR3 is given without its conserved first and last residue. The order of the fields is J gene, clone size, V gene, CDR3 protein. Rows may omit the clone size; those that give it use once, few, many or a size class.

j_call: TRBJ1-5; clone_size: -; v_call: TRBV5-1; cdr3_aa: ASSSDGDSNQPQH
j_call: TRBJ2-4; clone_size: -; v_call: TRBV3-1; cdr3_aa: ASSLGGPLNIQY
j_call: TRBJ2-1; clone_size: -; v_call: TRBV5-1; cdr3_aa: ASGDTPSSYNEQF
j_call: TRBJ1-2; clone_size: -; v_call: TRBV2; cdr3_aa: ASSPRGSWDGYT
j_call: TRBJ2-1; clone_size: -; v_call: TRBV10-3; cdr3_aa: AISDQENYNEQF
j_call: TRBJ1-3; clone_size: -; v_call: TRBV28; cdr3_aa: ASSSAGEGNTIY
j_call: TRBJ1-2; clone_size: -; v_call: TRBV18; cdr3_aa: ASSPPGGGNYGYT
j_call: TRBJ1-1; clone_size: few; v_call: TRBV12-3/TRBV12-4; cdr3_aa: ASSLWGGTEAF
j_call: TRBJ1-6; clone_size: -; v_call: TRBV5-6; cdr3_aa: ASSRQGAASYNSPLH
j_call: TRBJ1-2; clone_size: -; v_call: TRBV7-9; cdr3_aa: ASSLEAYGYT
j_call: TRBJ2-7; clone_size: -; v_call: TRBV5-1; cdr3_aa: ASSFETEQY
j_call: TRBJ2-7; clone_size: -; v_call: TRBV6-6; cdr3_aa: ASSYSGRRRRNEQY
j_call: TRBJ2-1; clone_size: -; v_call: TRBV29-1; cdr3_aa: SVGGLAGQSSYNEQF
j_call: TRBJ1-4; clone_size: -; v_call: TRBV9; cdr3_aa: ASSTTDRGGEKLF
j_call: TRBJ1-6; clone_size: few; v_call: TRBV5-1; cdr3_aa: ASSLSALGQFNSPLH
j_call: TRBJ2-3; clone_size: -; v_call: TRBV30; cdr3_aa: AWSGSSGGGDTQY
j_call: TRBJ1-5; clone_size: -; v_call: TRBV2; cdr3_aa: ASSAGRGQPQH
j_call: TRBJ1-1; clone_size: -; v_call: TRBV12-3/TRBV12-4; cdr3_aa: ASSLVSLRRTEAF
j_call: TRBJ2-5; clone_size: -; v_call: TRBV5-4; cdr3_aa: ASSSLGQGFETQY
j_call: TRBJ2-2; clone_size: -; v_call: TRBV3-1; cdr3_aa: ASSQRSAPGELF
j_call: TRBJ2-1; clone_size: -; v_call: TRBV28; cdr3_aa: ASASGGDNEQF
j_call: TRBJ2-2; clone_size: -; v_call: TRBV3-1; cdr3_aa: ASSTTGTGELF
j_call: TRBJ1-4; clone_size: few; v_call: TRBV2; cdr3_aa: ASTGEGGKLF
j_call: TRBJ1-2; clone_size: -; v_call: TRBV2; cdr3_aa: ASSDLGRNYGYT
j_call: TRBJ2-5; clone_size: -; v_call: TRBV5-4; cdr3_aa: ASSLGRGLQETQY
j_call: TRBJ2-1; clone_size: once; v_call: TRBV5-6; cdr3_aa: ASSLEREQF
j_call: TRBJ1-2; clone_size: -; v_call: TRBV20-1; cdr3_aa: SARSTRESNYGYT
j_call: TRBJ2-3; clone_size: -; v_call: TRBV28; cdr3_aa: ASNSDGSTDTQY
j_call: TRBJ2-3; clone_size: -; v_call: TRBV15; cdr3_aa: ATSRDSVLDRSDTQY
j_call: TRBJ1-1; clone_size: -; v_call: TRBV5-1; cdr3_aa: ASSSGGTGNTEAF
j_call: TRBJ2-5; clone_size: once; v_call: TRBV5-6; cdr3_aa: ASSFLAVEETQY
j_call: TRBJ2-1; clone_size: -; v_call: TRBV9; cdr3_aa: ASSVAGANEQF
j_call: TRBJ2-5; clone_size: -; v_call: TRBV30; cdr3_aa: AWMRRYQETQY
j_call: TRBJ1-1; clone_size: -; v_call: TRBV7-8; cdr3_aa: ASSLAREYEAF
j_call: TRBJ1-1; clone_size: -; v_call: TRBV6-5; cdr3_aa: ASRPPMNTEAF
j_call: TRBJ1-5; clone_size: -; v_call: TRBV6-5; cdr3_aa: ASSYSLGEVSNQPQH
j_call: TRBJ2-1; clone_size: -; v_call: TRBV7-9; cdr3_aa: ASSLGGGSYNEQF
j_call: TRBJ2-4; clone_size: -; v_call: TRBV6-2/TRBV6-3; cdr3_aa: ASRLTGDKAKNIQY
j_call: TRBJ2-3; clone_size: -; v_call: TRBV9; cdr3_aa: ASSATTGGQADTQY
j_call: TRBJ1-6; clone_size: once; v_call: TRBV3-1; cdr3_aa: ASSPRGDSPLH
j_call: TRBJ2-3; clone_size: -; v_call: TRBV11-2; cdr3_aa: ASSLILESGFWLTDTQY
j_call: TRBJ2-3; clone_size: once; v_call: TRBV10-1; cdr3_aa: ASSDQGGSRDTQY
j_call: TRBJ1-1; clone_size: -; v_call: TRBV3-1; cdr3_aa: ASSRWGASNTEAF
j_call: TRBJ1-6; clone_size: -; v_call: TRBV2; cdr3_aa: ASSEEGLGSPLH
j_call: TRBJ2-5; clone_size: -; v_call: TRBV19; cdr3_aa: ASSIAGLETQY
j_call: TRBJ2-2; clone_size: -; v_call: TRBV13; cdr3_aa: ASSLNSGVNTGELF
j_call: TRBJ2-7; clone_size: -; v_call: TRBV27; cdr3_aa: ASSLSLAGTYEQY
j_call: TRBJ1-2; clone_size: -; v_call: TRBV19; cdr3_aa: ASSTDRGRNGYT
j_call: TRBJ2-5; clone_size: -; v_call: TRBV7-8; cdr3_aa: ASSLFYQETQY
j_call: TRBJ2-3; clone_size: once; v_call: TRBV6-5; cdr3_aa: ASSYQGRRRTDTQY
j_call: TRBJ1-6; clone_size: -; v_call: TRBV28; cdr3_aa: ASGTDYNSPLH
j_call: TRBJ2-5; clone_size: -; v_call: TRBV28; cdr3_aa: ASSVTGSTGIETQY
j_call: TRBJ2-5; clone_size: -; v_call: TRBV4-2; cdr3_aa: ASSQPGGTETQY
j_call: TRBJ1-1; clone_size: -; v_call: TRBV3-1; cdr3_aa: ASSQDDRKEAF